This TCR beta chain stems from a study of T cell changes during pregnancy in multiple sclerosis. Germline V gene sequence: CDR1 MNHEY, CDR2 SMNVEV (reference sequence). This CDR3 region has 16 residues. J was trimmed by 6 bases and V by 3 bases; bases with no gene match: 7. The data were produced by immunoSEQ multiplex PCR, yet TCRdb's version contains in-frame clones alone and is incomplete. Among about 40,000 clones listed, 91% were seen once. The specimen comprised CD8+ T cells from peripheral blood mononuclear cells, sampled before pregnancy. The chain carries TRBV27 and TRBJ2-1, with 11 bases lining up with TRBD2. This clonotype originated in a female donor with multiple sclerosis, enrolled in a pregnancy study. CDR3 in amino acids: CASSFFTSGRGNEQFF. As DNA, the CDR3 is TGTGCCAGCAGTTTTTTCACTAGCGGGAGAGGCAATGAGCAGTTCTTC.